A single T cell receptor beta chain is shown here with its context. Its matching antigen is unknown. This specimen comes from a study of T cell responses to AZD1222 COVID-19 vaccine. Data came from immunoSEQ multiplex PCR; TCRdb stores just in-frame clones and leaves some out. The sample contains 130,000 or so clones, over 90% of which appear only once. Study observations and caveats: Spike-specific TCR depth and breadth grew after two AZD1222 doses.

CDR1 is MNHNS, CDR2 SASEGT, per germline. The CDR3 has 12 residues. The V and J ends lost 0 bases and 7 bases respectively, with 7 bases between them. The receptor comes from an adult in good health. This chain uses TRBV6-1 with TRBJ2-7; tentative D call: TRBD2 (5 bases). This material consisted of peripheral blood, taken on day 0 of AZD1222 vaccination. CDR3 nucleotide sequence: TGTGCCAGCAGTGAAGCATGGAGGGAGCAGTACTTC. Protein sequence: CASSEAWREQYF.